The 8 T cell receptor beta chains below come from one sample, sequenced in a study of blood T cells in healthy people across ages. Combining a sample-barcoded 5' primer with a J-beta primer mix, a second PCR ran for roughly 7 to 12 cycles. TCRdb called the 5' RACE reads again in MiXCR, with one record for every CDR3 protein. The sample lists fewer than 800,000 distinct CDR3 sequences; 49% were seen once. Sample: blood. The receptors were gathered from a woman aged 60 to 75 in good health.

The genes are TRBV3-1 and TRBJ2-1; the D gene is possibly TRBD2 (5 bases). This CDR3 contains 17 residues. Trimming left V 4 bases short and J 0 bases short, with 16 bases between. Germline CDR1 reads LGHDT; CDR2 reads YNNKEL (reference sequence). CDR3 in amino acids: CASSRIFDGDSYNEQFF. The CDR3 nucleotides are TGTGCCAGCAGCCGAATTTTTGACGGGGACTCCTACAATGAGCAGTTCTTC.

The chain couples TRBV6-1 to TRBJ2-2; possible D gene TRBD2, 6 bases. Germline V gene lookup returns CDR1 MNHNS and CDR2 SASEGT. V was clipped by 7 bases and J by 5 bases, with 20 bases between them. This CDR3 region has 16 residues. CDR3 DNA sequence: TGTGCCAGCATCGATGGGAGGAGGGCGCGGACCGGGGAGCTGTTTTTT. Translation: CASIDGRRARTGELFF.

This chain links TRBV6-2 or TRBV6-3 with TRBJ1-2; TRBD1 is a possible D gene (5 bases). V was trimmed by 6 bases and J by 5 bases, leaving 19 bases between them. CDR1 is MNHEY, CDR2 SVGEGT, per germline. The CDR3 sequence is 15 residues long. This chain's CDR3 is CASRGSRRTRYGYTF. In nucleotides, the CDR3 is TGTGCCAGCAGGGGGTCCCGGCGGACAAGATATGGCTACACCTTC.

This clonotype was observed a handful of times. The chain links TRBV6-5 to TRBJ2-3; 12 bases map to TRBD2. Germline CDR1 reads MNHEY; CDR2 reads SVGAGI. V lost 5 bases, J lost 7 bases, and 7 bases stayed unmatched. The CDR3 is 15 residues long. DNA of the CDR3: TGTGCCAGCAGTCATAGGACTAGCGGGACACATACGCAGTATTTT. It specifies CASSHRTSGTHTQYF.

The CDR3 protein is CASSSPTGGVYGYTF. Written as DNA, the CDR3 is TGTGCCAGCAGTTCGCCGACAGGGGGCGTCTATGGCTACACCTTC. The chain links TRBV27 to TRBJ1-2; the match to TRBD1 covers 10 bases. The CDR3 totals 15 residues. Germline V CDR1 and CDR2: MNHEY, SMNVEV (reference sequence). J gave up 4 bases and V 4 bases, and 6 bases lay outside the gene matches.

V gene TRBV9 combines with J gene TRBJ2-1; D perhaps matches TRBD2 (5 bases). This CDR3 comprises 16 residues. Germline V gene lookup returns CDR1 SGDLS and CDR2 YYNGEE. V shed 0 bases and J shed 8 bases, with 18 bases lying between them. CDR3 residues: CASSVGSRGWGHEQFF. CDR3 bases: TGTGCCAGCAGCGTAGGGTCCCGAGGGTGGGGTCATGAGCAGTTCTTC.

The CDR3 sequence is CAISEWDRGTYEQYF. Here the CDR3 DNA reads TGTGCCATCAGTGAATGGGACAGGGGAACCTACGAGCAGTACTTC. V and J are TRBV10-3 and TRBJ2-7, with 10 bases identical to TRBD1. There are 15 residues in the CDR3. Germline assignment: CDR1 ENHRY and CDR2 SYGVKD. Losses at the gene ends were 3 bases for V and 2 bases for J; bases not matched to a gene: 4.

The genes are TRBV27 and TRBJ2-4; TRBD1 matches at 9 bases. V dropped 3 bases and J dropped 10; count of bases not matched to a gene: 4. The length of the CDR3 is 13 residues. Germline CDR1 reads MNHEY; CDR2 reads SMNVEV (reference sequence). CDR3 in DNA: TGTGCCAGCAGTTTGGGACAGGGTGTAATTCAGTACTTC. This translates into CASSLGQGVIQYF.